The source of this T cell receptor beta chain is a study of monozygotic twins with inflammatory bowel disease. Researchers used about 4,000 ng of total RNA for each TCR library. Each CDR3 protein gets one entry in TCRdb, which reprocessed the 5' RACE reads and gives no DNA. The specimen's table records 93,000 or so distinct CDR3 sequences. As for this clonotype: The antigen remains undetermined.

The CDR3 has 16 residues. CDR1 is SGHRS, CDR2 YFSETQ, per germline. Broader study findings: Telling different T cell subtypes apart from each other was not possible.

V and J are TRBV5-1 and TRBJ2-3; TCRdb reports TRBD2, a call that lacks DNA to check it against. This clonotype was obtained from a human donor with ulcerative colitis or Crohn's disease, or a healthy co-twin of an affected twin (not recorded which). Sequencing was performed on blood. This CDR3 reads CASSLEGLAATDTQYF.